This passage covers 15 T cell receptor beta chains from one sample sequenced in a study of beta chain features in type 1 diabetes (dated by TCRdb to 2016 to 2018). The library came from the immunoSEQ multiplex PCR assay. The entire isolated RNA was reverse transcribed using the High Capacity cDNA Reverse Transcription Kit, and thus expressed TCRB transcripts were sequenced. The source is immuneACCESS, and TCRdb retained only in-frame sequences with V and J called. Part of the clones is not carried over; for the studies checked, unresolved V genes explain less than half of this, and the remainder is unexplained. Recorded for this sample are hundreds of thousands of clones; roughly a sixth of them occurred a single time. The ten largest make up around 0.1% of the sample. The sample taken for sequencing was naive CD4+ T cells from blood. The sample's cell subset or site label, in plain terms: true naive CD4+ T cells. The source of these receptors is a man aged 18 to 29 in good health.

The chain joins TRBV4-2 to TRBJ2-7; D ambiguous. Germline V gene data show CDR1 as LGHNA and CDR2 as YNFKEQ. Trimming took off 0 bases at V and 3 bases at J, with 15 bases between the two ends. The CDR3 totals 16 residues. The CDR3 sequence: CASSQDVTFLFYEQYF. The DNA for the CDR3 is TGTGCCAGCAGCCAAGACGTGACTTTCCTCTTCTACGAGCAGTACTTC.

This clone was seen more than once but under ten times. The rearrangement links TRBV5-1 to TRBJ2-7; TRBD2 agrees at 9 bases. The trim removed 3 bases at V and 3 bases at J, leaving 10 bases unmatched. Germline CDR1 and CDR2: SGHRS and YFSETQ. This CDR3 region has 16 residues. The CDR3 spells CASSSGVTSGYYEQYF. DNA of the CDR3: TGCGCCAGCAGCTCGGGAGTGACTAGCGGTTACTACGAGCAGTACTTC.

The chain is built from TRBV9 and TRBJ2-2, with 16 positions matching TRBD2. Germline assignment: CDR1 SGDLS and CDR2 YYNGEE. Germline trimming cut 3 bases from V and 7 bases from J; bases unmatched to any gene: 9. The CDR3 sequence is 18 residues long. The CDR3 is CASSDRWGLAGGVGELFF. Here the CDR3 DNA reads TGTGCCAGCAGCGATCGCTGGGGACTAGCGGGAGGGGTCGGGGAGCTGTTTTTT. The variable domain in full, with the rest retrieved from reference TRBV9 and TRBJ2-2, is DSGVTQTPKHLITATGQRVTLRCSPRSGDLSVYWYQQSLDQGLQFLIQYYNGEERAKGNILERFSAQQFPDLHSELNLSSLELGDSALYFCASSDRWGLAGGVGELFFGEGSRLTVL.

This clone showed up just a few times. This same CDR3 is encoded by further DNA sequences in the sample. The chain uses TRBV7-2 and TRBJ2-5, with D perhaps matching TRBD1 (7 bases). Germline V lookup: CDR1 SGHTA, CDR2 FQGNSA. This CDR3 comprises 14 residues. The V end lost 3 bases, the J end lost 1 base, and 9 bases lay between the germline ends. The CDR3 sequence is CASSFQGGQETQYF. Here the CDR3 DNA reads TGTGCCAGCAGCTTCCAGGGGGGCCAAGAGACCCAGTACTTC. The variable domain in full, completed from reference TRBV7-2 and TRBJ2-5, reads GAGVSQSPSNKVTEKGKDVELRCDPISGHTALYWYRQSLGQGLEFLIYFQGNSAPDKSGLPSDRFSAERTGGSVSTLTIQRTQQEDSAVYLCASSFQGGQETQYFGPGTRLLVL.

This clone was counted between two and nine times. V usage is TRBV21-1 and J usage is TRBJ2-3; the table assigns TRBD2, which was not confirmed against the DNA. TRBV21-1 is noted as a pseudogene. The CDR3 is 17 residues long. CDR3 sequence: CASSLPIAGKRTDTQYF. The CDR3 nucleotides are TGTGCCAGCAGCCTTCCGATAGCGGGAAAGAGGACAGATACGCAGTATTTT.

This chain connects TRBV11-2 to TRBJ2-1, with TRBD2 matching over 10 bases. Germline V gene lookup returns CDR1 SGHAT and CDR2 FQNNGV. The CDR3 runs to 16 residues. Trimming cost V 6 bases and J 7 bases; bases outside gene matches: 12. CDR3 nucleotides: TGTGCCAGCAGTCGTCTCAGCGGGAGGGGGGCAAATGAGCAGTTCTTC. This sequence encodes CASSRLSGRGANEQFF. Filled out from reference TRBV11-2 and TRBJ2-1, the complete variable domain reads EAGVAQSPRYKIIEKRQSVAFWCNPISGHATLYWYQQILGQGPKLLIQFQNNGVVDDSQLPKDRFSAERLKGVDSTLKIQPAKLEDSAVYLCASSRLSGRGANEQFFGPGTRLTVL.

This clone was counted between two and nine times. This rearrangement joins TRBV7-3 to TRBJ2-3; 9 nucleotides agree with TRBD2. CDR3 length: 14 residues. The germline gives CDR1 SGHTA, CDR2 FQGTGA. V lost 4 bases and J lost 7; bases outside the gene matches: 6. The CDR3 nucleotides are TGTGCCAGCAGCTCTGGGACTAGCAGCTATACGCAGTATTTT. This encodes CASSSGTSSYTQYF.

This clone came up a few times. The CDR3 DNA sequence: TGTGCCAGCAGTTTAGGTAGCGGGAGGATCTACAATGAGCAGTTCTTC. It encodes CASSLGSGRIYNEQFF. The V call is TRBV28, the J call TRBJ2-1, with 10 bases fitting TRBD2. The V segment lost 2 bases and the J segment 3 bases; nucleotides outside the gene matches: 4. The CDR3 sequence is 16 residues long. Per germline, CDR1 MDHEN and CDR2 SYDVKM.

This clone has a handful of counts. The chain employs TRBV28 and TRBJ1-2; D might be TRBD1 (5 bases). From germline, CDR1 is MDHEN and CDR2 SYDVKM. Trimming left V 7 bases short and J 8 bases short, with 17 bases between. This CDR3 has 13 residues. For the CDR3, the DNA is TGTGCCAGCACGGGTGGGGGACGGGACGGCTACACCTTC. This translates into CASTGGGRDGYTF.

CDR3 region: CAWSSGRLNTGELFF. The DNA of the CDR3 is TGTGCCTGGAGTTCGGGACGGTTGAACACCGGGGAGCTGTTTTTT. This chain uses TRBV30 with TRBJ2-2, with D possibly called TRBD1 or TRBD2 (5 bases each). Trimming cost V 2 bases and J 1 base, with 11 bases left between them. This CDR3 spans 15 amino acids. Germline values: CDR1 GTSNPN, CDR2 SVGIG (reference sequence).

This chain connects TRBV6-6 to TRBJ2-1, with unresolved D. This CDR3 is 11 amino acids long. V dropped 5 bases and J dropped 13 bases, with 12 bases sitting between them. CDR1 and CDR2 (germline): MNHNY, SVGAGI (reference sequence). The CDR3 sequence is CASSNTRFQFF. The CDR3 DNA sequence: TGTGCCAGCAGTAACACACGATTTCAGTTCTTC.

As DNA, the CDR3 is TGTGCCAGCAGCTCCCCCGGGACAGGCGGCCCTGGGGCCAACGTCCTGACTTTC. The encoded protein is CASSSPGTGGPGANVLTF. The chain links TRBV7-3 to TRBJ2-6; TRBD1 aligns across 8 bases. CDR1 and CDR2 from the germline V gene are SGHTA and FQGTGA. The CDR3 is 18 amino acids. V lost 4 bases and J lost 2; bases outside the gene matches: 10.

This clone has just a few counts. The CDR3 loop is CASSLAGSDTQYF. CDR3 sequence (DNA): TGTGCCAGCAGCTTAGCGGGGTCAGATACGCAGTATTTT. The chain recombines TRBV11-3 with TRBJ2-3; tentatively, D is TRBD2 (5 bases). CDR1 and CDR2 from the germline V gene are SGHNT and YENEEA. V shed 1 base and J shed 4 bases, with 6 bases lying between them. The CDR3 has 13 residues.

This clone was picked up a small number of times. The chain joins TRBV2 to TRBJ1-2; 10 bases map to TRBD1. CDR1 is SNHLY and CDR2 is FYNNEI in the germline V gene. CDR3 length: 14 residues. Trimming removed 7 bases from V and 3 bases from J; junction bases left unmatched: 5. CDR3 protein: CASIRDRGDYGYTF. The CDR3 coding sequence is TGTGCCAGCATTCGGGACAGGGGCGACTATGGCTACACCTTC.

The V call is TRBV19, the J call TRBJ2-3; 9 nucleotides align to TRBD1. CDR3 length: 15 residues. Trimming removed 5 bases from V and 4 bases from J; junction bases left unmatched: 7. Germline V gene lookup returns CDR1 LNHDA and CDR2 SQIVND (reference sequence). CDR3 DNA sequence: TGTGCCAGTAGTCCCTGGGACAGGGAGGCAGATACGCAGTATTTT. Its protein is CASSPWDREADTQYF.